This T cell receptor (beta chain) is from a study of blood T cell repertoires in COVID-19. The V gene lost 1 base and the J gene lost 0 bases, with 13 bases spanning the gap. The CDR3 consists of 17 residues. In germline, CDR1 is LGHDT, CDR2 YNNKEL (reference sequence). Per the original data handling: Cell counts per sample came from amplifying reference gene primers. Some clones are missing from TCRdb's copy, which holds only in-frame ones; the method was immunoSEQ multiplex PCR. V, J and clone size are taken as reported in that table, and D and trimming were inferred from the DNA itself. The table shows hundreds of thousands of clones, with 90% occurring only once. Study members were between about 18 and 89 years old and lived in 20 to 30 US regions.

Input material: PBMCs or T cells enriched from blood (not recorded which). This chain connects TRBV3-1 (or the pseudogene TRBV3-2) to TRBJ1-3; no firm D call. This TCR derives from a man between 60 and 75 years old who had recovered from COVID-19. The CDR3 protein is CASSQGGTSLSGNTIYF. The CDR3 region has the DNA TGTGCCAGCAGCCAAGGAGGCACCTCTCTCTCTGGAAACACCATATATTTT.